This T cell receptor beta chain is drawn from a study of low-dose radiotherapy and immunotherapy resistance in tumors. The overall study: Every two weeks, the protocol called for intravenous cyclophosphamide at 200 mg/m2. It was given one day before each radiation and immunotherapy administration.

This clonotype was picked up many times. The germline V gene encodes CDR1 SGHTA and CDR2 FQGTGA. Deletions cut 5 bases from V and 6 bases from J, with 14 bases between. CDR3 size: 14 residues. Priming of first-strand cDNA relied on TRAV- and TRBV-specific primers (covering alpha and beta chains). The PCR that amplified TCRs ran for 20 cycles, relying on a constant-region primer and a V-primer adapter. Through in vitro transcription, the mRNA that had been isolated was amplified. TCRdb re-called the reads through MiXCR, storing one row per CDR3 protein. Of tens of thousands of distinct CDR3 sequences in the sample, 15% to 20% were seen once. Stated time point: before trial treatment. Treatment combined nivolumab, ipilimumab, aspirin, low-dose cyclophosphamide and low-dose radiotherapy in a dose-escalation trial.

Here the sequenced sample was PBMCs, taken before treatment. The sequence derives from a male donor with prostate cancer. This rearrangement joins TRBV7-3 to TRBJ2-1; a possible D gene is TRBD1 (6 bases). CDR3 sequence reads: CASSPGTTLNEQFF. The CDR3 nucleotides are TGTGCCAGCAGCCCCGGGACAACACTCAATGAGCAGTTCTTC.